A single sample gave rise to the 19 T cell receptor beta chains below, sequenced in a study of blood T cells in healthy people across ages. A sample-barcoded 5' primer and a J-beta primer mix were used in a second PCR of about 7 to 12 cycles. TCRdb itself ran the 5' RACE reads through MiXCR, one entry per CDR3 protein. The repertoire holds roughly 1,500,000 distinct CDR3 sequences, with about 35% as singletons. Source material: blood. These receptors were obtained from a woman under 40 in good health.

V is TRBV6-5 and J is TRBJ2-5, with TRBD2 matching 8 bases. The CDR3 spans 16 residues. Germline V gives CDR1 MNHEY, CDR2 SVGAGI. After removal of 2 bases from V and 5 bases from J, the junction contained 10 bases not matched to a gene. The CDR3 here is CASSYQLAGRGETQYF. The CDR3 DNA sequence: TGTGCCAGCAGTTACCAATTAGCGGGACGGGGGGAGACCCAGTACTTC.

The chain carries TRBV20-1 and TRBJ2-3; TRBD2 matches at 11 bases. Germline loops: CDR1 DFQATT, CDR2 SNEGSKA (reference sequence). CDR3 size: 14 residues. With V trimmed by 3 bases and J by 5 bases, 4 bases remained unmatched. The DNA for the CDR3 is TGCAGTGCTAGTAGCGGGGGGGCCAAAGATACGCAGTATTTT. It codes for CSASSGGAKDTQYF.

V is TRBV29-1 and J is TRBJ2-7, with 9 bases that match TRBD1. Germline CDR1 and CDR2: SQVTM and ANQGSEA. V shed 7 bases, J shed 0 bases, and the junction held 7 bases outside the gene matches. The CDR3 covers 14 residues. CDR3 residues: CSGGGQGGSYEQYF. The CDR3 DNA sequence: TGCAGCGGGGGGGGACAGGGAGGCTCCTACGAGCAGTACTTC.

The chain carries TRBV6-2 or TRBV6-3 and TRBJ1-2; no firm D call. Germline V gene sequence: CDR1 MNHEY, CDR2 SVGEGT. The CDR3 covers 13 residues. The ends were cut back, 6 bases at V and 2 bases at J, with 10 bases in the middle. CDR3 protein: CASSTGINYGYTF. The CDR3 nucleotides read TGTGCCAGCAGCACCGGGATCAACTATGGCTACACCTTC.

This clonotype was counted at least ten times. The chain recombines TRBV7-9 with TRBJ2-5; D may correspond to TRBD1 or TRBD2 (6 bases each). The germline V gene encodes CDR1 SEHNR and CDR2 FQNEAQ (reference sequence). V lost 5 bases to trimming and J lost 0 bases, with 19 bases between them. This CDR3 contains 17 residues. The DNA of the CDR3 is TGTGCCAGCAGCCCACCTACGGGGGCCCTATACCAAGAGACCCAGTACTTC. As protein: CASSPPTGALYQETQYF.

The chain uses TRBV20-1 and TRBJ2-3; 12 nucleotides match TRBD2. This CDR3 has 16 amino acids. CDR1 and CDR2 (germline): DFQATT, SNEGSKA (reference sequence). J gave up 5 bases and V 1 base, and 7 bases lay outside the gene matches. CDR3 in amino acids: CSARGSLAGGIDTQYF. The CDR3 nucleotides read TGCAGTGCTAGAGGATCCCTAGCGGGAGGGATAGATACGCAGTATTTT.

The chain has TRBV7-9 and TRBJ2-3, with D uncertain. The length of the CDR3 is 14 residues. The germline V and J ends were trimmed by 5 bases and 1 base, with 10 bases remaining between them. Germline lookup yields CDR1 SEHNR and CDR2 FQNEAQ (reference sequence). CDR3 amino acids: CASSPTFGTDTQYF. CDR3 bases: TGTGCCAGCAGCCCTACGTTCGGCACAGATACGCAGTATTTT.

This chain joins TRBV18 and TRBJ2-1; D call uncertain. The V gene lost 3 bases and the J gene lost 12 bases, with 6 bases spanning the gap. This CDR3 has 10 amino acids. Germline CDR1 and CDR2: KGHSH and LQKENI. DNA of the CDR3: TGTGCCAGCTCACCCGGGCGGCAGTTCTTC. Protein product: CASSPGRQFF.

This rearrangement joins TRBV20-1 to TRBJ2-1, with 7 bases aligning to TRBD2. V was pared by 1 base and J by 2 bases, with 5 bases of the junction left unmatched. Germline V gene lookup returns CDR1 DFQATT and CDR2 SNEGSKA (reference sequence). The CDR3 runs to 15 residues. CDR3 sequence reads: CSARALAIPYNEQFF. The CDR3 DNA sequence: TGCAGTGCTAGAGCACTAGCGATCCCCTACAATGAGCAGTTCTTC.

This chain joins TRBV7-2 and TRBJ2-1; 7 nucleotides agree with TRBD1. This CDR3 is built from 17 residues. Germline-derived CDR1 and CDR2 are SGHTA and FQGNSA. With 3 bases clipped from V and 2 bases from J, the junction kept 10 bases outside the gene matches. In DNA form, the CDR3 reads TGTGCCAGCAGCTTCCGCGTTAGCAGGGGGACCTACAATGAGCAGTTCTTC. As protein: CASSFRVSRGTYNEQFF.

This clonotype has a single count. V and J are TRBV4-1 and TRBJ2-7; TRBD2 agrees at 10 bases. The CDR3 covers 18 residues. Trimming at V came to 1 base and at J to 7 bases, leaving 16 bases not matched to a gene. Germline-derived CDR1 and CDR2 are MGHRA and YSYEKL. DNA for the CDR3: TGCGCCAGCAGCCAAGGAGGTAGCGGGGGGCCCCTATACAATGAGCAGTACTTC. This translates into CASSQGGSGGPLYNEQYF.

This chain links TRBV7-8 with TRBJ1-1, with D uncertain. This CDR3 has 12 amino acids. Trimming pared 1 base from V and 11 bases from J, leaving 11 bases between. CDR1 is SGHVS and CDR2 is FQNEAQ in the germline V gene. This CDR3 reads CASSLVGLGAFF. CDR3 sequence (DNA): TGTGCCAGCAGCTTAGTAGGCCTCGGGGCTTTCTTT.

This clonotype was observed a handful of times. The J gene is TRBJ1-5, the V gene TRBV18; D gene ambiguous. The CDR3 sequence is 16 residues long. V lost 2 bases, J lost 0 bases, and 11 bases lay in between. Germline V lookup: CDR1 KGHSH, CDR2 LQKENI. CDR3 amino acids: CASSPIPINSNQPQHF. The CDR3 bases are TGTGCCAGCTCACCAATACCGATCAATAGCAATCAGCCCCAGCATTTT.

CDR3 coding DNA: TGTGCCAGCAGTTACGGCAGGGAATACACTGAAGCTTTCTTT. As protein: CASSYGREYTEAFF. This chain uses TRBV6-2 or TRBV6-3 with TRBJ1-1; D is possibly TRBD1 (5 bases). This CDR3 is built from 14 residues. Germline CDR1 reads MNHEY; CDR2 reads SVGEGT. Trimming stripped 2 bases from V and 3 bases from J, with 10 bases between.

The V call is TRBV18, the J call TRBJ1-4; D perhaps matches TRBD1 (5 bases). The germline V and J ends were trimmed by 6 bases and 7 bases, with 12 bases remaining between them. The germline gives CDR1 KGHSH, CDR2 LQKENI. The length of the CDR3 is 13 residues. CDR3 protein: CASSQDMIEKLFF. The CDR3 DNA sequence: TGTGCCAGCTCGCAGGACATGATTGAAAAACTGTTTTTT.

V gene TRBV7-9 combines with J gene TRBJ2-2; the match to TRBD2 covers 8 bases. The germline V gene has CDR1 SEHNR and CDR2 FQNEAQ (reference sequence). J lost 5 bases, V lost 11 bases, and 10 bases had no gene match. The CDR3 has 14 residues. The DNA for the CDR3 is TGTGCCCCCCGGCAACTAGCGGTTACCGGGGAGCTGTTTTTT. This sequence encodes CAPRQLAVTGELFF.

The chain links TRBV27 to TRBJ2-7; tentatively, D is TRBD1 (6 bases). Germline V CDR1 and CDR2: MNHEY, SMNVEV (reference sequence). V was pared by 5 bases and J by 4 bases, with 15 bases between. This CDR3 has 14 residues. In DNA form, the CDR3 reads TGTGCCAGCAGTCCCTATGGGGGCGGGTACGAGCAGTACTTC. This encodes CASSPYGGGYEQYF.

With respect to this clonotype: An end of the junction differs from the germline gene, which may be a read error. The chain recombines TRBV20-1 with TRBJ1-4; D is unresolved. Germline lookup yields CDR1 DFQATT and CDR2 SNEGSKA (reference sequence). The CDR3 extends over 15 amino acids. The CDR3 reads CSARRFTATNEKLFF. The DNA for the CDR3 is TGCAGCGCTAGGCGGTTTACGGCAACTAATGAAAAACTGTTTTTT.

In this sample, this clonotype turned up a few times. The chain recombines TRBV10-3 with TRBJ1-2; D is unresolved. The ends were cut back, 2 bases at V and 0 bases at J, with 7 bases in the middle. Germline loops: CDR1 ENHRY, CDR2 SYGVKD. This CDR3 is 14 amino acids long. The CDR3 bases are TGTGCCATCAGTGAGACCAGCGCTAACTATGGCTACACCTTC. The encoded protein is CAISETSANYGYTF.